These T cell receptor beta chains were read from a single sample in a study of response to subunit inactivated influenza vaccine. TCRdb passed the RT-PCR reads through MiXCR, listing each CDR3 protein once. The data show about 180,000 distinct CDR3 sequences, around 10% seen once. The sample consisted of CD8+ T cells sorted from PBMCs, taken around 25 months after vaccination. The receptors originated from a man between 45 and 75 years old who received an inactivated influenza vaccine. The CDR3 runs from the conserved cysteine through the conserved F or W. Size tells how often a clone was seen (once, few, many) or the class of an expanded clone, and some rows leave it out.

j_call	clone_size	v_call	cdr3_aa
TRBJ1-2	many	TRBV12-3/TRBV12-4	CASSPNNYGYTF
TRBJ1-1	few	TRBV4-1	CASSHRGPDTEAFF
TRBJ2-1	few	TRBV5-1	CASSGDFQTYNEQFF
TRBJ1-1	few	TRBV4-3	CASSQGTTEAFF
TRBJ1-4	.	TRBV7-2	CASSLKQGAFEKLFF
TRBJ2-5	.	TRBV12-3/TRBV12-4	CASSLGRSEETQYF
TRBJ1-1	few	TRBV12-3/TRBV12-4	CASSGTRGYTEAFF
TRBJ2-3	.	TRBV28	CASSRLGRPDTQYF
TRBJ2-7	few	TRBV5-1	CASSLGPGTDLEQYF
TRBJ2-5	.	TRBV7-9	CASSRGQGASETQYF
TRBJ2-1	.	TRBV2	CASSEARDHSYNEQFF
TRBJ2-1	many	TRBV27	CASSSPSGSSYNEQFF
TRBJ1-1	many	TRBV20-1	CSARDYLSSASLNTEAFF
TRBJ1-1	.	TRBV4-3	CASSQGEGPNTEAFF
TRBJ1-5	few	TRBV20-1	CSARPGQGYSNQPQHF
TRBJ2-7	few	TRBV7-8	CASSFGTGFYEQYF
TRBJ2-1	.	TRBV6-2/TRBV6-3	CASSYPPGLGHNEQFF
TRBJ1-1	many	TRBV5-1	CASSQGAGTEAFF
TRBJ1-2	many	TRBV4-3	CASSLGEGNYGYTF
TRBJ1-2	.	TRBV6-5	CASSYSATANYGYTF
TRBJ1-1	few	TRBV7-8	CASSFSQGAPPDTEAFF
TRBJ2-7	many	TRBV5-1	CASSLEMYGNYEQYF
TRBJ2-3	.	TRBV12-3/TRBV12-4	CASRGDRAGHTDTQYF
TRBJ2-7	few	TRBV4-3	CASSHTGTGTYEQYF
TRBJ1-5	many	TRBV19	CASSPGTGGQQPQHF
TRBJ2-3	few	TRBV9	CASSYGALSTDTQYF
TRBJ1-4	few	TRBV7-9	CASSFFGGPLFF
TRBJ2-1	few	TRBV4-3	CASSQGFRDNEQFF
TRBJ2-1	.	TRBV4-2	CASSHKGSKDNEQFF
TRBJ2-7	many	TRBV30	CAWSDSSYEQYF
TRBJ2-1	.	TRBV4-1	CASSQGTAGREQFF
TRBJ2-3	many	TRBV12-3/TRBV12-4	CASTGMTDTQYF
TRBJ2-3	many	TRBV12-3/TRBV12-4	CASSLVITDTQYF
TRBJ2-5	.	TRBV20-1	CSAREIAGGLEETQYF
TRBJ2-7	few	TRBV6-2/TRBV6-3	CASSDGTSGIFYEQYF
TRBJ2-7	many	TRBV7-6	CASSLGQDYEQYF
TRBJ2-4	many	TRBV9	CASSVGRGENIQYF
TRBJ2-3	few	TRBV4-2	CASSQELGPSTDTQYF
TRBJ2-5	many	TRBV6-5	CASSYGTSTGTQYF
TRBJ2-1	many	TRBV12-3/TRBV12-4	CASRLTSGSIEQFF
TRBJ2-7	few	TRBV19	CASSIGTGASYEQYF
TRBJ2-7	.	TRBV12-3/TRBV12-4	CASSLGQGRYEQYF
TRBJ2-7	few	TRBV6-2/TRBV6-3	CASSFLAGPSYEQYF
TRBJ1-1	many	TRBV5-1	CASSLWTGDTEAFF
TRBJ1-2	.	TRBV7-6	CASSPDRVNGYTF
TRBJ2-2	.	TRBV19	CASEGLVNTGELFF
TRBJ2-7	many	TRBV20-1	CSQVDRGYEQYF
TRBJ1-2	.	TRBV6-2/TRBV6-3	CASSYEGSYGYTF
TRBJ2-5	.	TRBV7-8	CASSFPERFGGVFQETQYF
TRBJ1-6	few	TRBV7-9	CASSSTTGVNSPLHF
TRBJ2-7	few	TRBV7-9	CASSMASYEQYF
TRBJ1-2	few	TRBV29-1	CSVAGASYGYTF
TRBJ2-7	few	TRBV5-5	CASSSSSTAHEQYF
TRBJ2-4	.	TRBV7-2	CASSLNEHRKNIQYF
TRBJ1-1	few	TRBV28	CASSRGTGLDTEAFF
TRBJ1-1	.	TRBV7-9	CASSSGFPGRGNTEAFF
TRBJ2-2	many	TRBV29-1	CSVEDPGNTGELFF
TRBJ1-1	few	TRBV4-3	CASSQDLTLRGTEAFF
TRBJ2-2	.	TRBV29-1	CSVEGIGGELFF
TRBJ2-1	.	TRBV6-1	CASSPGTAFYNEQFF